One and the same sample provided the 25 T cell receptor beta chains below, sequenced in a study of Ad26.COV2.S vaccination and SARS-CoV-2 variants. Treatment noted: 15 to 20 received Ad26.COV2.S at low or high dose, single or two shots; about 5 received placebo; per-sample allocation not given. Samples came from day 63 after the first vaccine or placebo injection. Only in-frame clones appear in the TCRdb table, and some are missing; sequencing was by immunoSEQ multiplex PCR. The repertoire holds approximately 300,000 clones, with around four fifths as singletons. The sample here was peripheral blood, taken in a trial of Ad26.COV2.S vaccine versus placebo. All receptors derive from a person between 18 and 59 years old who received the Ad26.COV2.S COVID-19 vaccine or a placebo.

The CDR3, as DNA: TGCGCCAGCAGCCACGGAACGGGGCCTAGCACAGATACGCAGTATTTT. As protein: CASSHGTGPSTDTQYF. V usage is TRBV5-1 and J usage is TRBJ2-3; either TRBD1 or TRBD2 may supply D (5 bases each). The CDR3 loop spans 16 amino acids. The V gene's germline CDR1 is SGHRS and CDR2 YFSETQ. Trimming cost V 4 bases and J 0 bases, with 15 bases left between them.

The chain is built from TRBV11-2 and TRBJ2-2; unclear D gene. This CDR3 has 17 residues. The V end was cut by 0 bases, the J end by 2 bases, with 13 bases between. The germline CDR1 and CDR2 sequences are SGHAT and FQNNGV. The CDR3 protein is CASSLEFGRINTGELFF. The CDR3 DNA is TGTGCCAGCAGCTTAGAATTTGGTCGAATCAACACCGGGGAGCTGTTTTTT.

The J gene is TRBJ2-3, the V gene TRBV20-1, with unresolved D. The CDR3 is 11 amino acids. Looked up from germline, CDR1 is DFQATT and CDR2 is SNEGSKA (reference sequence). Trimming removed 5 bases from V and 5 bases from J, with 8 bases in between. The CDR3: CSAGPGDTQYF. The CDR3, as DNA: TGCAGTGCTGGCCCAGGAGATACGCAGTATTTT.

V gene TRBV5-5 combines with J gene TRBJ2-7, with a possible D match to TRBD1 (6 bases). Trimming took off 4 bases at V and 7 bases at J, with 15 bases between the two ends. Germline V gene sequence: CDR1 SGHKS, CDR2 YYEKEE (reference sequence). The CDR3 runs 13 residues. The CDR3 loop reads CASSLIRTDEQYF. The CDR3 DNA reads as TGTGCCAGCAGCCTAATTAGGACAGATGAGCAGTACTTC.

The chain is built from TRBV7-9 and TRBJ1-2, with D unclear. Germline-derived CDR1 and CDR2 are SEHNR and FQNEAQ (reference sequence). The V gene lost 3 bases and the J gene lost 2 bases, with 16 bases spanning the gap. CDR3 length equals 16 residues. CDR3 in amino acids: CASSLDQTPSNYGYTF. The CDR3 DNA is TGTGCCAGCAGCTTGGACCAGACACCAAGCAACTATGGCTACACCTTC.

The table lists this clone with a few counts. The V call is TRBV7-9, the J call TRBJ1-1, with unresolved D. CDR1 is SEHNR and CDR2 is FQNEAQ in the germline V gene (reference sequence). The CDR3 runs to 14 residues. V lost 10 bases and J lost 1, with 16 bases in between. The CDR3 coding sequence is TGTGCCACCAAAGGCGGGGAGGAGAACACTGAAGCTTTCTTT. Protein product: CATKGGEENTEAFF.

In this sample, this clone turned up once. The chain combines TRBV7-8 with TRBJ2-1, with D possibly matching TRBD1 (6 bases). The ends were cut back, 5 bases at V and 9 bases at J, with 23 bases in the middle. CDR3 length equals 16 residues. Germline lookup yields CDR1 SGHVS and CDR2 FQNEAQ. CDR3 nucleotide sequence: TGTGCCAGCAGCCCATTAAACTGGGACACCTTAGGTGAGCAGTTCTTC. Protein product: CASSPLNWDTLGEQFF. Supplemented by reference TRBV7-8 and TRBJ2-1, the full variable domain reads GAGVSQSPRYKVAKRGQDVALRCDPISGHVSLFWYQQALGQGPEFLTYFQNEAQLDKSGLPSDRFFAERPEGSVSTLKIQRTQQEDSAVYLCASSPLNWDTLGEQFFGPGTRLTVL.

This chain joins TRBV4-2 and TRBJ2-1; 10 bases agree with TRBD1. Germline CDR1 and CDR2: LGHNA and YNFKEQ. This CDR3 region has 15 residues. The J segment lost 7 bases and the V segment lost 4 bases, leaving 7 bases of the junction unmatched. The CDR3 region is CASSPGTGAGNEQFF. The CDR3 bases are TGTGCCAGCAGCCCTGGGACAGGGGCGGGTAATGAGCAGTTCTTC.

The V and J genes are TRBV30 and TRBJ2-2; D may correspond to TRBD1 or TRBD2 (5 bases each). Germline V gene lookup returns CDR1 GTSNPN and CDR2 SVGIG (reference sequence). The CDR3 has 14 residues. Trimming pared 5 bases from V and 3 bases from J, leaving 13 bases between. The DNA of the CDR3 is TGTGCCTGGTCCGGGACCCTTGACACCGGGGAGCTGTTTTTT. The encoded protein is CAWSGTLDTGELFF.

The chain combines TRBV27 with TRBJ1-6, with D possibly TRBD1 on 5 matching bases. Trimming left V 5 bases short and J 13 bases short, with 12 bases between. Per the germline V gene, CDR1 is MNHEY and CDR2 is SMNVEV (reference sequence). CDR3 length: 12 residues. CDR3 loop: CASSLRKGPLHF. In DNA, the CDR3 is TGTGCCAGCAGTCTTAGAAAGGGGCCCCTCCACTTT.

V usage is TRBV4-1 and J usage is TRBJ2-7, with D unclear. Trimming stripped 0 bases from V and 6 bases from J, with 9 bases between. CDR1 is MGHRA and CDR2 is YSYEKL in the germline V gene. The CDR3 has 13 amino acids. CDR3 sequence: CASSQDRLAEQYF. CDR3 nucleotides: TGCGCCAGCAGCCAAGATCGGCTCGCCGAGCAGTACTTC.

The chain couples TRBV18 to TRBJ2-4, with TRBD2 identical over 7 bases. Trimming took 4 bases from V and 0 from J; bases not matched to a gene: 6. The CDR3 runs 16 residues. Germline V lookup: CDR1 KGHSH, CDR2 LQKENI. The CDR3 sequence: CASSREGTLAKNIQYF. The CDR3 region has the DNA TGTGCCAGCTCACGGGAGGGAACCCTAGCCAAAAACATTCAGTACTTC.

The chain recombines TRBV3-1 (or the pseudogene TRBV3-2) with TRBJ2-7; no clear D gene. The germline V gene encodes CDR1 LGHDT and CDR2 YNNKEL (reference sequence). Trimming pared 0 bases from V and 2 bases from J, leaving 8 bases between. This CDR3 is built from 14 residues. CDR3 bases: TGTGCCAGCAGCCAAGATCCCAGGACCTACGAGCAGTACTTC. Translated: CASSQDPRTYEQYF.

This chain uses TRBV6-5 with TRBJ1-1; possibly TRBD1 for D (5 bases). V lost 7 bases and J 4 bases, leaving 7 bases between the germline ends. The germline V gene has CDR1 MNHEY and CDR2 SVGAGI. This CDR3 spans 11 amino acids. The CDR3 DNA sequence: TGTGCCAGCACCCAGGGCACTGAAGCTTTCTTT. Protein: CASTQGTEAFF.

This clone was counted once. This rearrangement joins TRBV18 to TRBJ1-5; 8 positions match TRBD1. The V gene end was trimmed by 1 base and the J gene end by 5 bases; junction bases not matched to a gene: 7. The germline CDR1 and CDR2 sequences are KGHSH and LQKENI. This CDR3 has 16 amino acids. This CDR3 is CASSPQTGGSDQPQHF. The CDR3 DNA is TGTGCCAGCTCACCACAAACAGGGGGTTCGGATCAGCCCCAGCATTTT.

This chain joins TRBV24-1 and TRBJ2-1; tentatively, D is TRBD1 (5 bases). The germline V gene encodes CDR1 KGHDR and CDR2 SFDVKD. The CDR3 contains 12 residues. Trimming removed 7 bases from V and 5 bases from J, with 8 bases in between. The CDR3 DNA reads TGTGCCACCAGGGGGCTTAACAATGAGCAGTTCTTC. It specifies CATRGLNNEQFF.

The genes are TRBV5-5 and TRBJ2-5; D is perhaps TRBD1 or TRBD2 (5 bases each). V lost 4 bases and J 0 bases, leaving 16 bases between the germline ends. The CDR3 is 16 amino acids. Looked up from germline, CDR1 is SGHKS and CDR2 is YYEKEE (reference sequence). The CDR3, as DNA: TGTGCCAGCAGCCCCCTGCGAGGGGCCGACCAAGAGACCCAGTACTTC. It codes for CASSPLRGADQETQYF.

The gene calls are TRBV3-1 (or the pseudogene TRBV3-2) and TRBJ2-1, with D hard to call. V was shortened by 0 bases and J by 0 bases, with 12 bases between the two germline ends. Germline V gene sequence: CDR1 LGHDT, CDR2 YNNKEL (reference sequence). The CDR3 contains 17 residues. CDR3 sequence reads: CASSQELWTSSYNEQFF. CDR3 bases: TGTGCCAGCAGCCAAGAGCTGTGGACGAGCTCCTACAATGAGCAGTTCTTC.

V usage is TRBV14 and J usage is TRBJ2-7; no clear D. Between the trimmed V and J ends, which lost 4 bases and 4 bases, there was a span of 17 bases. Germline CDR1 is SGHDN and CDR2 is FVKESK. The CDR3 is 15 residues long. CDR3 region: CASSLVGDLSYEQYF. The CDR3 DNA reads TGTGCCAGCAGCCTCGTCGGAGACCTATCGTACGAGCAGTACTTC.

The gene calls are TRBV7-2 and TRBJ2-2; D unclear. This CDR3 is built from 12 residues. CDR1 SGHTA and CDR2 FQGNSA come from the germline V gene. Trimming took off 5 bases at V and 3 bases at J, with 4 bases between the two ends. The CDR3 here is CASSTYTGELFF. DNA of the CDR3: TGTGCCAGCAGCACTTACACCGGGGAGCTGTTTTTT.

The chain carries TRBV21-1 and TRBJ1-2. TRBV21-1 has pseudogene status. The CDR3 is made up of 16 amino acids. CDR3 sequence (DNA): TGTGCCAGCAGAAAACCTTCCCGGGGGACTAACTATGGCTACACCTTC. Its protein is CASRKPSRGTNYGYTF.

This chain joins TRBV5-6 and TRBJ2-3; 11 bases are a match to TRBD1. This CDR3 spans 14 amino acids. Germline CDR1 and CDR2: SGHDT and YYEEEE. V trimming: 3 bases; J trimming: 4 bases; junction bases outside the gene matches: 1. The CDR3 reads CASSSGQGADTQYF. CDR3 bases: TGTGCCAGCAGCTCGGGACAGGGGGCAGATACGCAGTATTTT.

This sequence joins TRBV5-6 and TRBJ2-1; the D is unclear. Germline values: CDR1 SGHDT, CDR2 YYEEEE. This CDR3 contains 12 residues. Trimming removed 1 base at V and 6 bases at J, with 5 bases between. CDR3 sequence reads: CASSLRANEQFF. The CDR3 region has the DNA TGTGCCAGCAGCTTGAGGGCCAATGAGCAGTTCTTC.

V and J are TRBV29-1 and TRBJ1-3; unclear D gene. This CDR3 is 14 amino acids long. Germline assignment: CDR1 SQVTM and CDR2 ANQGSEA. V lost 0 bases and J lost 4, with 10 bases in between. CDR3 loop: CSVEDRSGGNTIYF. CDR3 nucleotide sequence: TGCAGCGTTGAAGATCGGAGCGGCGGAAACACCATATATTTT.

The J gene is TRBJ2-7, the V gene TRBV19, with D maybe TRBD2 (5 bases). Trimming took 6 bases from V and 2 from J, leaving 11 bases between them. This CDR3 comprises 13 residues. Germline loops: CDR1 LNHDA, CDR2 SQIVND (reference sequence). The CDR3 protein is CASRPRGTYEQYF. The DNA for the CDR3 is TGTGCCAGTAGGCCTAGAGGGACCTACGAGCAGTACTTC.